This TCR beta chain was found in a study of blood T cells in healthy people across ages. PCR was performed a second time for about 7 to 12 cycles using a sample-barcoded 5' primer and a J-beta primer mix. TCRdb re-derived calls from the 5' RACE reads in MiXCR, one entry per CDR3 protein. This sample has around 1,100,000 distinct CDR3 sequences, with around two fifths found just once. The V and J ends lost 2 bases and 5 bases respectively, with 15 bases between them. This CDR3 comprises 14 residues. The V gene's germline CDR1 is DFQATT and CDR2 SNEGSKA (reference sequence). The sample consisted of blood. This TCR was recovered from a man between 18 and 35 years old in good health. The J gene is TRBJ1-1, the V gene TRBV20-1; D is uncertain. The CDR3 region has the DNA TGCAGTGCTAGAAAAAGCCGAGTTCAGACTGAAGCTTTCTTT. It encodes CSARKSRVQTEAFF.